These 8 T cell receptor beta chains were all obtained from the same sample, sequenced in a study of chemoradiotherapy in HPV16-positive cancers. The protocol was immunoSEQ multiplex PCR, while the TCRdb copy is restricted to in-frame clones and leaves out a portion. The repertoire holds about 33,000 clones, with more than 85% as singletons. Sequenced material: blood, taken from a patient who underwent chemoradiotherapy. The receptors were gathered from a human donor with HPV-associated anogenital cancer.

The rearrangement links TRBV5-1 to TRBJ2-1, with D possibly being TRBD1 or TRBD2 (6 bases each). V lost 5 bases to trimming and J lost 4 bases, with 13 bases between them. Germline V CDR1 and CDR2: SGHRS, YFSETQ. The CDR3 loop spans 14 amino acids. CDR3 nucleotide sequence: TGCGCCAGCAGTCCGGGGGCTGAGTACAATGAGCAGTTCTTC. Its translation: CASSPGAEYNEQFF.

V gene TRBV4-3 combines with J gene TRBJ1-6; TRBD1 aligns across 12 bases. The CDR3 loop spans 19 amino acids. V lost 0 bases and J lost 8; bases outside the gene matches: 11. Germline CDR1 and CDR2: LGHNA and YSLEER. CDR3 loop: CASSQDSLGTGGWDSPLHF. The DNA of the CDR3 is TGCGCCAGCAGCCAAGATTCTTTGGGGACAGGGGGCTGGGATTCACCCCTCCACTTT.

The DNA of the CDR3 is TGTGCCAGCAGTGGGACACAACAAGAGACCCAGTACTTC. As protein: CASSGTQQETQYF. This rearrangement joins TRBV6-1 to TRBJ2-5, with D perhaps matching TRBD1 (5 bases). V was cut by 4 bases and J by 2 bases, with 8 bases left in between. The CDR3 is 13 residues long. Looked up from germline, CDR1 is MNHNS and CDR2 is SASEGT.

J is TRBJ2-2 and V is TRBV5-6, with D perhaps matching TRBD1 or TRBD2 (5 bases each). The CDR3 loop spans 16 amino acids. The germline gives CDR1 SGHDT, CDR2 YYEEEE. Trimming pared 3 bases from V and 0 bases from J, leaving 12 bases between. The CDR3: CASSSLGRANTGELFF. CDR3 coding DNA: TGTGCCAGCAGCTCCCTGGGACGAGCGAACACCGGGGAGCTGTTTTTT.

The chain combines TRBV11-2 with TRBJ2-7, with D uncertain. Trimming left V 4 bases short and J 9 bases short, with 22 bases between. This CDR3 contains 15 residues. Germline V gene lookup returns CDR1 SGHAT and CDR2 FQNNGV. Here the CDR3 DNA reads TGTGCCAGCAGCTCCCCCCCAAGGCCCCTCCTTGGGCAGTACTTC. This encodes CASSSPPRPLLGQYF.

This sequence joins TRBV7-6 and TRBJ1-5, with D maybe TRBD1 (6 bases). Per germline, CDR1 SGHVS and CDR2 FNYEAQ. V lost 5 bases to trimming and J lost 9 bases, with 17 bases between them. The CDR3 totals 14 residues. CDR3 nucleotide sequence: TGTGCCAGCAGCCAAGCGGGGGCGAGTCGGCCCCAGCATTTT. Protein sequence: CASSQAGASRPQHF.

V and J are TRBV29-1 and TRBJ2-6; the D call may be TRBD1 or TRBD2 (5 bases each). The V and J ends lost 3 bases and 4 bases respectively, with 10 bases between them. This CDR3 has 14 residues. Germline loops: CDR1 SQVTM, CDR2 ANQGSEA. CDR3 bases: TGCAGCGTTGATTTTGGGACCGGGGCCAACGTCCTGACTTTC. The encoded protein is CSVDFGTGANVLTF.

This rearrangement joins TRBV9 to TRBJ2-1; D ambiguous. This CDR3 has 12 amino acids. Germline CDR1 and CDR2: SGDLS and YYNGEE. Deletions cut 4 bases from V and 7 bases from J, with 9 bases between. CDR3 DNA sequence: TGTGCCAGCAGCTTGACTTCAAATGAGCAGTTCTTC. Its translation: CASSLTSNEQFF.